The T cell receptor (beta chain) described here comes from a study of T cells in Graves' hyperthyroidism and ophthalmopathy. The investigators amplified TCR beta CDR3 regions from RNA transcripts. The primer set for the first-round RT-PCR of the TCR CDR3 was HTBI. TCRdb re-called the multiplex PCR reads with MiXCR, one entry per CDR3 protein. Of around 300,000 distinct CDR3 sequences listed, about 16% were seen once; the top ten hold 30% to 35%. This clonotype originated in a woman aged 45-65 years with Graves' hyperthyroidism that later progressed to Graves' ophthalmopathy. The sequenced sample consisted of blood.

CDR3 region: CASSLVRKPASNEQFF. The CDR3 bases are TGTGCCAGCAGCTTGGTTAGGAAACCCGCTTCCAATGAGCAGTTCTTC. The V gene is TRBV5-6, the J gene TRBJ2-1; D uncertain. Germline V gene sequence: CDR1 SGHDT, CDR2 YYEEEE. CDR3 size: 16 residues. Deletions cut 0 bases from V and 6 bases from J, with 16 bases between.